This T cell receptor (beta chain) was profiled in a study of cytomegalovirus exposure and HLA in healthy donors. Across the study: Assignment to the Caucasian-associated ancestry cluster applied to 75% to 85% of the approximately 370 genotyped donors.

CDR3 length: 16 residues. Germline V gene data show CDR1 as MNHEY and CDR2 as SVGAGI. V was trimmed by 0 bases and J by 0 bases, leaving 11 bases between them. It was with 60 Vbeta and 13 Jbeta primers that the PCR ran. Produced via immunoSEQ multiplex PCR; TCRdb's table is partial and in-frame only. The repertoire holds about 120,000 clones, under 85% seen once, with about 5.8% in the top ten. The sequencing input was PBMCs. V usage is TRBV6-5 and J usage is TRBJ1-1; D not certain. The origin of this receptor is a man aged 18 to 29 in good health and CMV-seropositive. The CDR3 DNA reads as TGTGCCAGCAGTTACTCCAGCGGGAGGATGAACACTGAAGCTTTCTTT. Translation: CASSYSSGRMNTEAFF.